This T cell receptor (beta chain) was recovered during a study of blood T cell repertoires in COVID-19. Across the whole study: Samples of COVID-19 (acute and convalescent) were obtained from the United States, Italy and Spain.

CDR3 length: 15 residues. Germline lookup yields CDR1 LNHDA and CDR2 SQIVND (reference sequence). With 8 bases clipped from V and 4 bases from J, the junction kept 9 bases outside the gene matches. Assay: immunoSEQ multiplex PCR; the TCRdb copy retains only in-frame clones and omits some. The table records 150,000 to 180,000 clones, about 86% of them present only once. This TCR was recovered from a man aged 45 to 65 who had recovered from COVID-19. The chain joins TRBV19 to TRBJ2-2; 8 bases are a match to TRBD1. The sample taken for sequencing was PBMCs or T cells enriched from blood (not recorded which). CDR3 residues: CASGQGLVSTGELFF. CDR3 sequence (DNA): TGTGCCAGTGGACAGGGTTTAGTGAGCACCGGGGAGCTGTTTTTT.